These 27 T cell receptor beta chains were sequenced from one sample in a study of blood T cell repertoires in COVID-19. The data were produced by immunoSEQ multiplex PCR, yet TCRdb's version contains in-frame clones alone and is incomplete. The table includes under 200,000 clones, approximately 80% detected once. The sequencing sample was made of PBMCs or T cells enriched from blood (not recorded which). The origin of the receptors is an older woman who had recovered from COVID-19.

The V and J genes are TRBV28 and TRBJ2-7, with D unclear. Trimming left V 10 bases short and J 0 bases short, with 16 bases between. CDR1 MDHEN and CDR2 SYDVKM come from the germline V gene. This CDR3 comprises 14 residues. In DNA form, the CDR3 reads TGTGCCACCACTGCTAAAAGACTCTCCTACGAGCAGTACTTC. Protein sequence: CATTAKRLSYEQYF.

V usage is TRBV6-5 and J usage is TRBJ1-6; D is undetermined. There are 15 residues in the CDR3. The V and J ends lost 5 bases and 0 bases respectively, with 8 bases between them. The germline gives CDR1 MNHEY, CDR2 SVGAGI. The CDR3 sequence is CASSPWSSYNSPLHF. DNA for the CDR3: TGTGCCAGCAGTCCATGGAGCTCCTATAATTCACCCCTCCACTTT.

The chain uses TRBV10-2 and TRBJ2-7; perhaps TRBD1 as D (6 bases). Per germline, CDR1 WSHSY and CDR2 SAAADI. V gave up 3 bases and J gave up 0 bases, with 15 bases separating them. This CDR3 is 16 amino acids long. The CDR3 reads CASSEGRGTLSYEQYF. In DNA, the CDR3 is TGCGCCAGCAGTGAAGGAAGGGGGACCCTCTCCTACGAGCAGTACTTC.

The CDR3 coding sequence is TGCGCCAGCAGCTTCTCTACTAGAACCTACGAGCAGTACTTC. Translated: CASSFSTRTYEQYF. The chain joins TRBV5-1 to TRBJ2-7; D is possibly TRBD2 (5 bases). Trimming took 2 bases from V and 2 from J, leaving 11 bases between them. This CDR3 spans 14 amino acids. Germline assignment: CDR1 SGHRS and CDR2 YFSETQ.

This clone appeared a few times. The V gene is TRBV3-1 (or the pseudogene TRBV3-2), the J gene TRBJ1-1; D remains unclear. The V gene's germline CDR1 is LGHDT and CDR2 YNNKEL (reference sequence). V lost 0 bases, J lost 3 bases, and 11 bases lay in between. The CDR3 has 15 residues. In nucleotides, the CDR3 is TGTGCCAGCAGCCAAGAAACCCGGTTTCACACTGAAGCTTTCTTT. As protein: CASSQETRFHTEAFF.

V is TRBV6-5 and J is TRBJ2-5, with D perhaps TRBD1 (6 bases). The CDR3 totals 12 residues. With 0 bases removed from V and 14 bases from J, the gap between germline ends came to 13 bases. The germline V gene has CDR1 MNHEY and CDR2 SVGAGI. As DNA, the CDR3 is TGTGCCAGCAGTTACTCGTGGGGGCCCCTATACTTC. Protein: CASSYSWGPLYF.

The chain carries TRBV27 and TRBJ2-1; TRBD1 aligns across 7 bases. V gave up 8 bases and J gave up 3 bases; unmatched junction bases: 4. Germline-derived CDR1 and CDR2 are MNHEY and SMNVEV (reference sequence). CDR3 length: 13 amino acids. The CDR3: CASQGEDYNEQFF. The DNA for the CDR3 is TGTGCCAGCCAGGGGGAAGACTACAATGAGCAGTTCTTC.

The rearrangement joins TRBV7-9 to TRBJ2-1, with 8 positions matching TRBD1. V shed 5 bases, J shed 3 bases, and the junction held 6 bases outside the gene matches. CDR1 is SEHNR, CDR2 FQNEAQ, per germline (reference sequence). CDR3 length: 15 residues. CDR3 in DNA: TGTGCCAGCAGCACTGACAGGGGACGCTACAATGAGCAGTTCTTC. Translating it yields CASSTDRGRYNEQFF.

In this sample, this clone turned up once. The chain's CDR3 is CASSLDRDGGEYF. The CDR3 nucleotides are TGTGCCAGCAGCTTAGATCGGGACGGGGGGGAGTACTTC. V usage is TRBV11-2 and J usage is TRBJ2-7; 8 positions agree with TRBD2. The CDR3 length is 13 residues. The germline gives CDR1 SGHAT, CDR2 FQNNGV. J gave up 11 bases and V 0 bases, and 6 bases lay outside the gene matches.

The CDR3, as DNA: TGTGCCAGCAGTTCTGGAGGTCAGCCCCAGCATTTT. Encoded protein: CASSSGGQPQHF. This sequence joins TRBV28 and TRBJ1-5; D uncertain. Trimming stripped 4 bases from V and 6 bases from J, with 7 bases between. Germline V CDR1 and CDR2: MDHEN, SYDVKM. The CDR3 totals 12 residues. Complete variable domain (other parts from reference TRBV28 and TRBJ1-5): DVKVTQSSRYLVKRTGEKVFLECVQDMDHENMFWYRQDPGLGLRLIYFSYDVKMKEKGDIPEGYSVSREKKERFSLILESASTNQTSMYLCASSSGGQPQHFGDGTRLSIL.

The chain employs TRBV2 and TRBJ2-1, with D unresolved. CDR1 and CDR2 from the germline V gene are SNHLY and FYNNEI. Trimming took off 7 bases at V and 7 bases at J, with 14 bases between the two ends. This CDR3 is 13 amino acids long. The CDR3 sequence is CASTLPSTNEQFF. DNA for the CDR3: TGTGCCAGCACCCTCCCCTCAACAAATGAGCAGTTCTTC.

The chain recombines TRBV29-1 with TRBJ1-2; no definite D call. V shed 4 bases and J shed 8 bases, with 11 bases lying between them. This CDR3 contains 11 residues. Germline CDR1 is SQVTM and CDR2 is ANQGSEA. Here the CDR3 reads CSVASARGYTF. The CDR3 nucleotides are TGCAGCGTTGCTAGCGCCCGGGGCTACACCTTC.

This chain joins TRBV7-3 and TRBJ1-2, with 7 nucleotides matching TRBD1. V dropped 5 bases and J dropped 8; count of bases not matched to a gene: 8. Germline V gives CDR1 SGHTA, CDR2 FQGTGA. This CDR3 is built from 13 residues. CDR3 region: CASSDRTGQGYTF. The CDR3 DNA reads as TGTGCCAGCAGCGACCGGACAGGCCAGGGCTACACCTTC.

The rearrangement joins TRBV6-5 to TRBJ1-3; 8 positions match TRBD1. The ends lost 6 bases at V and 4 bases at J; junction bases unmatched: 5. Germline V CDR1 and CDR2: MNHEY, SVGAGI. The CDR3 extends over 14 amino acids. This chain's CDR3 is CASRSTGGGNTIYF. The CDR3 nucleotides are TGTGCCAGCAGGTCTACAGGGGGAGGAAACACCATATATTTT.

V and J are TRBV5-1 and TRBJ2-1; TRBD2 aligns across 12 bases. CDR1 is SGHRS and CDR2 is YFSETQ in the germline V gene. V lost 0 bases, J lost 7 bases, and 5 bases stayed unmatched. The CDR3 consists of 16 residues. The CDR3 loop is CASSLELAGGGNEQFF. The CDR3 nucleotides are TGCGCCAGCAGCTTGGAACTAGCGGGGGGCGGGAATGAGCAGTTCTTC. The variable domain in full, completed from reference TRBV5-1 and TRBJ2-1, reads KAGVTQTPRYLIKTRGQQVTLSCSPISGHRSVSWYQQTPGQGLQFLFEYFSETQRNKGNFPGRFSGRQFSNSRSEMNVSTLELGDSALYLCASSLELAGGGNEQFFGPGTRLTVL.

The chain is built from TRBV14 and TRBJ2-1; 8 nucleotides match TRBD2. CDR3 length: 14 amino acids. The trim removed 1 base at V and 8 bases at J, leaving 4 bases unmatched. CDR1 and CDR2 from the germline V gene are SGHDN and FVKESK. CDR3 DNA: TGTGCCAGCAGCCAAGTGGGACTAGGAGATGAGCAGTTCTTC. Its protein is CASSQVGLGDEQFF.

V gene TRBV3-1 (or the pseudogene TRBV3-2) combines with J gene TRBJ2-7; TRBD2 is a possible D gene (5 bases). CDR3 length: 15 amino acids. V was trimmed by 0 bases and J by 1 base, leaving 10 bases between them. In germline, CDR1 is LGHDT, CDR2 YNNKEL (reference sequence). The CDR3 nucleotides are TGTGCCAGCAGCCAAGAGAGTGACTATTCCTACGAGCAGTACTTC. Translating it yields CASSQESDYSYEQYF.

The V and J genes are TRBV19 and TRBJ2-7; maybe TRBD2 (7 bases). This CDR3 region has 13 residues. CDR1 LNHDA and CDR2 SQIVND come from the germline V gene (reference sequence). The V end was cut by 3 bases, the J end by 2 bases, with 8 bases between. Here the CDR3 DNA reads TGTGCCAGTAGTATGCGGGGGCCCTACGAGCAGTACTTC. Its translation is CASSMRGPYEQYF.

Written as DNA, the CDR3 is TGTGCCAGCAGTTACTCGACTCGGCGGTTGGCCTACGAGCAGTACTTC. This encodes CASSYSTRRLAYEQYF. The rearrangement joins TRBV6-2 or TRBV6-3 to TRBJ2-7; no clear D. Germline V gene data show CDR1 as MNHEY and CDR2 as SVGEGT. V was shortened by 0 bases and J by 2 bases, with 14 bases between the two germline ends. This CDR3 spans 16 amino acids.

The chain uses TRBV3-1 (or the pseudogene TRBV3-2) and TRBJ2-7, with TRBD1 matching over 10 bases. Trimming at V came to 3 bases and at J to 4 bases, leaving 3 bases not matched to a gene. The CDR3 is 14 amino acids. Germline V gene sequence: CDR1 LGHDT, CDR2 YNNKEL (reference sequence). The CDR3 here is CASSHGTGVYEQYF. The CDR3 region has the DNA TGTGCCAGCAGCCACGGGACAGGGGTTTACGAGCAGTACTTC.

Concerning this clone itself: This specimen includes other DNA sequences encoding the same CDR3. The chain combines TRBV5-1 with TRBJ2-5; 7 bases fit TRBD2. The germline CDR1 and CDR2 sequences are SGHRS and YFSETQ. Germline trimming cut 0 bases from V and 2 bases from J; bases unmatched to any gene: 1. The CDR3 spans 14 residues. CDR3 coding DNA: TGCGCCAGCAGCTTGGTCGGGGGGCAAGAGACCCAGTACTTC. Translated, it gives CASSLVGGQETQYF.

The chain recombines TRBV7-2 with TRBJ1-4, with 9 bases fitting TRBD1. The V gene end was trimmed by 5 bases and the J gene end by 8 bases; junction bases not matched to a gene: 6. The length of the CDR3 is 14 residues. Germline CDR1 SGHTA, CDR2 FQGNSA. The CDR3 spells CASSPGTGREKLFF. The CDR3 region has the DNA TGTGCCAGCAGCCCCGGGACAGGGAGAGAAAAACTGTTTTTT.

This clone was recorded once. DNA for the CDR3: TGTGCCAGCAACCTAACAGGGGAAAGCAATCAGCCCCAGCATTTT. This codes for CASNLTGESNQPQHF. J is TRBJ1-5 and V is TRBV5-6, with TRBD1 matching 7 bases. After removal of 6 bases from V and 1 base from J, the junction contained 7 bases not matched to a gene. There are 15 residues in the CDR3. Germline V CDR1 and CDR2: SGHDT, YYEEEE.

The chain couples TRBV5-1 to TRBJ1-1, with 8 bases lining up with TRBD1. CDR3 length: 15 amino acids. Germline assignment: CDR1 SGHRS and CDR2 YFSETQ. The V segment lost 0 bases and the J segment 4 bases; nucleotides outside the gene matches: 5. The CDR3 sequence is CASSLGQGQGTEAFF. CDR3 coding DNA: TGCGCCAGCAGCTTGGGACAGGGGCAGGGCACTGAAGCTTTCTTT.

V and J are TRBV2 and TRBJ1-2; D unclear. V gave up 9 bases and J gave up 1 base, with 12 bases separating them. The CDR3 has 13 residues. Germline CDR1 and CDR2: SNHLY and FYNNEI. The CDR3 nucleotides are TGTGCCAGTGCGGGGAAGGGTAACTATGGCTACACCTTC. It codes for CASAGKGNYGYTF. The variable domain in full, with the rest retrieved from reference TRBV2 and TRBJ1-2, is EPEVTQTPSHQVTQMGQEVILRCVPISNHLYFYWYRQILGQKVEFLVSFYNNEISEKSEIFDDQFSVERPDGSNFTLKIRSTKLEDSAMYFCASAGKGNYGYTFGSGTRLTVV.

This clone has a handful of counts. The chain employs TRBV19 and TRBJ1-5, with TRBD1 matching 9 bases. The CDR3 covers 16 residues. Losses at the gene ends were 5 bases for V and 6 bases for J; bases not matched to a gene: 11. From germline, CDR1 is LNHDA and CDR2 SQIVND (reference sequence). CDR3 nucleotide sequence: TGTGCCAGTAGTCACCGACAGGGGGAAACTTTTCAGCCCCAGCATTTT. Translating it yields CASSHRQGETFQPQHF.

V is TRBV5-1 and J is TRBJ1-2; 10 bases match TRBD1. The germline gives CDR1 SGHRS, CDR2 YFSETQ. This CDR3 is 16 amino acids long. V dropped 0 bases and J dropped 8; count of bases not matched to a gene: 10. The CDR3 loop is CASSLGTTGTGDGYTF. Written as DNA, the CDR3 is TGCGCCAGCAGCTTGGGGACTACCGGGACAGGGGACGGCTACACCTTC.